The following is a T cell receptor beta chain sequence with its context. These data belong to a study of CD8+ T cells in alopecia areata. V was pared by 0 bases and J by 3 bases, with 11 bases between. Germline V gives CDR1 GTSNPN, CDR2 SVGIG (reference sequence). The CDR3 spans 14 residues. Following extraction, RNA underwent reverse transcription to cDNA, which served as the sequencing template. Produced via immunoSEQ multiplex PCR; TCRdb's table is partial and in-frame only. This table has more than 95,000 clones, approximately 59% appearing once. Described treatment: oral pan-JAK inhibitor, 5-10 mg twice daily. PBMC-derived CD4+ and CD8+ T cells were sorted.

Specimen: CD8+ T cells sorted from blood, collected at week 4, from a patient treated with tofacitinib. The V and J genes are TRBV30 and TRBJ1-2; possibly TRBD1 for D (6 bases). This TCR was recovered from a human donor with alopecia areata. The CDR3 DNA is TGTGCCTGGAGTGTGGCAGGGGTTTACTATGGCTACACCTTC. It encodes CAWSVAGVYYGYTF.